Reported below is one T cell receptor (beta chain). This sample stems from a study of shared clonotypes between healthy human individuals. Study-wide context: Each donor had three CD4 naive, three CD4 memory, two CD8 naive and one CD8 memory plate.

Assay used: immunoSEQ multiplex PCR; TCRdb lists only in-frame clones, some missing. The sample records around 1.9 million clones, about 94% being singletons. The naive CD8 fraction comprised CD45RO-negative cells positively selected for CCR7 and excluded terminally differentiated effector memory CD45RA+ cells. All of the donors resided in Nashville, Tennessee, and each was a Caucasian adult. Trimming cost V 5 bases and J 2 bases; bases outside gene matches: 5. This CDR3 spans 15 amino acids. Germline CDR1 MNHEY, CDR2 SMNVEV (reference sequence). The sample consisted of naive CD8+ T cells from PBMCs. The TCR originated in a man in his late teens or twenties in good health. Some clones in this sample may be carry-over from other donors' samples. The chain joins TRBV27 to TRBJ2-7; the match to TRBD1 covers 11 bases. The CDR3 coding sequence is TGTGCCAGCAGTACCCGGACAGGGGGCACCTACGAGCAGTACTTC. Translation: CASSTRTGGTYEQYF.